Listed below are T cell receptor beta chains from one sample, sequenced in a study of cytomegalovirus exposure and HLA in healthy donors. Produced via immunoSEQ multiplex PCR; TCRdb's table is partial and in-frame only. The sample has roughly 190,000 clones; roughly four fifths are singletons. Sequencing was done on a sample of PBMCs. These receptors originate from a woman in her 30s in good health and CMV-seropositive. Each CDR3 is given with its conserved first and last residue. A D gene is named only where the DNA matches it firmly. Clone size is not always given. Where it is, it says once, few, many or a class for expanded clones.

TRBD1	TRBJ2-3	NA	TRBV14	CASSLQEQGTDTQYF	TGTGCCAGCAGCCTCCAGGAACAGGGGACAGATACGCAGTATTTT
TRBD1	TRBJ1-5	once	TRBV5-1	CASSLGDSSSNQPQHF	TGCGCCAGCAGCTTGGGGGACAGTAGTAGCAATCAGCCCCAGCATTTT
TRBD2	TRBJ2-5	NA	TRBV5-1	CASSPTSGPLQETQYF	TGCGCCAGCAGCCCAACTAGCGGGCCCCTCCAAGAGACCCAGTACTTC
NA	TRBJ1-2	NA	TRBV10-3	CAISDREAPYVF	TGTGCCATCAGTGACAGGGAGGCCCCTTATGTCTTC
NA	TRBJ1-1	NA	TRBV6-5	CASSQQGWTEAFF	TGTGCCAGCAGCCAACAGGGATGGACTGAAGCTTTCTTT
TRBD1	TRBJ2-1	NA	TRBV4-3	CASSQDVPRQGTRNEQFF	TGCGCCAGCAGCCAAGATGTTCCGAGACAGGGTACTCGCAATGAGCAGTTCTTC
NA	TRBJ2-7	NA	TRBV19	CASSTPPGDEQYF	TGTGCCAGTAGTACCCCCCCAGGGGACGAGCAGTACTTC
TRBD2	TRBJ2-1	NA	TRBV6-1	CASSEWGRGGINEQFF	TGTGCCAGCAGCGAATGGGGACGGGGAGGGATAAATGAGCAGTTCTTC
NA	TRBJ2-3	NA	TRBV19	CASSIPRDTQYF	TGTGCCAGTAGTATCCCGAGAGATACGCAGTATTTT
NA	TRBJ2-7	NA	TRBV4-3	CASSQDTGYAYEQYF	TGCGCCAGCAGCCAAGATACAGGATACGCCTACGAGCAGTACTTC
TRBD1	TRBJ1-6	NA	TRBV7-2	CASSLGTANNSPLHF	TGTGCCAGCAGCCTCGGGACAGCGAATAATTCACCCCTCCACTTT
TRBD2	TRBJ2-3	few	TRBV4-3	CASSQDSGRGVTDTQYF	TGCGCCAGCAGCCAAGACAGCGGGAGAGGGGTCACAGATACGCAGTATTTT
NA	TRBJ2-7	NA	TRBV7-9	CASSPSLLYEQYF	TGTGCCAGCAGCCCGAGTCTGCTCTACGAGCAGTACTTC
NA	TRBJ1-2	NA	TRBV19	CASSIMYARNYGYTF	TGTGCCAGTAGTATTATGTACGCCAGAAACTATGGCTACACCTTC
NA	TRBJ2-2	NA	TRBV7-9	CASSSVSGAGELFF	TGTGCCAGCAGCTCTGTTTCGGGGGCCGGGGAGCTGTTTTTT
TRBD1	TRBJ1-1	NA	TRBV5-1	CASSLGQGRNTEAFF	TGCGCCAGCAGCTTGGGACAGGGTAGGAACACTGAAGCTTTCTTT
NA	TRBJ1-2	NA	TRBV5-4	CASSSRTDYGYTF	TGTGCCAGCAGCTCCCGGACAGATTATGGCTACACCTTC
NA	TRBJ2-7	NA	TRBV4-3	CASSQDGAASLFEQYF	TGCGCCAGCAGCCAAGATGGAGCGGCGAGCCTTTTCGAGCAGTACTTC
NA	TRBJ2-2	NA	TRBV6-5	CASSYLTGNTGELFF	TGTGCCAGCAGTTACCTGACAGGGAACACCGGGGAGCTGTTTTTT
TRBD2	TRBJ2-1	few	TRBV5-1	CASSHTSGPFNEQFF	TGCGCCAGCAGCCACACTAGCGGCCCGTTCAATGAGCAGTTCTTC
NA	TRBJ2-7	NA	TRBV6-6	CASSATGGGGSYEQYF	TGTGCCAGCAGTGCCACTGGGGGAGGGGGATCCTACGAGCAGTACTTC
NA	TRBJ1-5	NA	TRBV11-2	CASSHQEEPQHF	TGTGCCAGCAGCCACCAGGAGGAGCCCCAGCATTTT
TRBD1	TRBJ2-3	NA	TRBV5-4	CASSSPNRDRGLNTQYF	TGTGCCAGCAGCTCCCCGAATCGGGACAGGGGGCTAAATACGCAGTATTTT
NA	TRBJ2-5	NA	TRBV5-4	CASGRGGAGETQYF	TGTGCCAGCGGGAGGGGGGGGGCCGGGGAGACCCAGTACTTC
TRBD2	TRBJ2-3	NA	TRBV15	CATSRDPSGGAYTQYF	TGTGCCACCAGCAGAGATCCTAGCGGGGGGGCTTATACGCAGTATTTT
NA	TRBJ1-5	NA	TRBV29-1	CSVRGSANQPQHF	TGCAGCGTTAGGGGTAGTGCGAATCAGCCCCAGCATTTT
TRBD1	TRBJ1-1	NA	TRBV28	CASPKPGTGYTEAFF	TGTGCCAGCCCTAAACCCGGGACAGGATACACTGAAGCTTTCTTT
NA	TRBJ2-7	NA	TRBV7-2	CASSLRGNRKYF	TGTGCCAGCAGCTTACGGGGTAACCGGAAGTACTTC
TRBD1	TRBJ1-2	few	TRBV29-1	CSDPHRTTGTGGYGYTF	TGCAGCGACCCTCACAGAACTACCGGGACAGGGGGCTATGGCTACACCTTC
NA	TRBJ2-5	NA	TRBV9	CASSPGENRETQYF	TGTGCCAGCAGCCCGGGGGAGAATCGGGAGACCCAGTACTTC
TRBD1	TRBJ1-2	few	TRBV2	CASTSQGVYGYTF	TGTGCCAGTACCTCACAGGGGGTATATGGCTACACCTTC
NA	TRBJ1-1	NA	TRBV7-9	CASSLSLETEAFF	TGTGCCAGCAGCCTCAGTCTAGAAACTGAAGCTTTCTTT
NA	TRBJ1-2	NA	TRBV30	CAWTGAYYGYTF	TGTGCCTGGACAGGGGCTTACTATGGCTACACCTTC
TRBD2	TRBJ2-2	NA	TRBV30	CAWSVLAGGYTGELFF	TGTGCCTGGAGTGTACTAGCGGGAGGGTACACCGGGGAGCTGTTTTTT
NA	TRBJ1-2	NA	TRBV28	CASSPQGYYGYTF	TGTGCCAGCAGTCCACAGGGATACTATGGCTACACCTTC
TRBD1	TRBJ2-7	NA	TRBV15	CATARGGLEQYF	TGTGCCACCGCAAGAGGGGGCCTCGAGCAGTACTTC
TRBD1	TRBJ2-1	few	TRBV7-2	CASSLQPGQGIDEQFF	TGTGCCAGCAGCCTGCAACCGGGACAGGGTATCGATGAGCAGTTCTTC
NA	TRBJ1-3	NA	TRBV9	CASSVDGGGSGNTIYF	TGTGCCAGCAGCGTAGACGGGGGTGGCTCTGGAAACACCATATATTTT
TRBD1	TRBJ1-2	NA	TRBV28	CASSKGQGANYGYTF	TGTGCCAGCAGTAAAGGTCAGGGGGCAAACTATGGCTACACCTTC
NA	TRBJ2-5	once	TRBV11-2	CASSLESGGTQYF	TGTGCCAGCAGCTTAGAATCGGGTGGGACCCAGTACTTC
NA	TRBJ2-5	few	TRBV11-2	CASSLWSSRIETQYF	TGTGCCAGCAGCTTATGGAGTTCACGGATTGAGACCCAGTACTTC
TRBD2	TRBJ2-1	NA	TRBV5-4	CASSLSGGLHEQFF	TGTGCCAGCAGCTTGAGCGGGGGATTGCATGAGCAGTTCTTC
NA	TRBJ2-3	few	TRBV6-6	CASTPSGTDTQYF	TGTGCCAGCACGCCGAGCGGCACAGATACGCAGTATTTT
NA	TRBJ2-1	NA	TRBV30	CAWSKPTTWRGDNNEQFF	TGTGCCTGGAGTAAACCGACTACCTGGCGGGGTGACAACAATGAGCAGTTCTTC
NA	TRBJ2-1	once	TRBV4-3	CASSQGRASEQFF	TGCGCCAGCAGCCAAGGGAGGGCCAGTGAGCAGTTCTTC
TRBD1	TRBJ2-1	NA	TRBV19	CASSPGPGQGMYNEQFF	TGTGCCAGTAGTCCAGGACCCGGACAGGGGATGTACAATGAGCAGTTCTTC
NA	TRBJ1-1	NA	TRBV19	CASRPVGGDTEAFF	TGTGCCAGTAGGCCTGTCGGGGGGGACACTGAAGCTTTCTTT
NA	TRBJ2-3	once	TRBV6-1	CASSGTRGKSTDTQYF	TGTGCCAGCAGTGGTACCAGAGGGAAGAGCACAGATACGCAGTATTTT
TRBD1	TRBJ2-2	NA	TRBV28	CASAEWDRGTGELFF	TGTGCCAGCGCTGAGTGGGACAGAGGAACCGGGGAGCTGTTTTTT
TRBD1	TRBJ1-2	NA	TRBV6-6	CASRNTGDYGYTF	TGTGCCAGCAGAAACACAGGGGACTATGGCTACACCTTC
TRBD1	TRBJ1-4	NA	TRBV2	CASRSTGTNEKLFF	TGTGCCAGCAGATCGACAGGGACAAATGAAAAACTGTTTTTT
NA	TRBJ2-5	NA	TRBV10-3	CAISETVRGVGKETQYF	TGTGCCATCAGTGAAACCGTCCGCGGGGTCGGTAAAGAGACCCAGTACTTC
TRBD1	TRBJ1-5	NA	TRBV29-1	CSVGDRSGQPQHF	TGCAGCGTAGGGGACAGGTCAGGACAGCCCCAGCATTTT
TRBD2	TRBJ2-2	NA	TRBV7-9	CASSLARASGGHTGELFF	TGTGCCAGCAGCTTAGCGCGGGCTAGCGGGGGCCACACCGGGGAGCTGTTTTTT
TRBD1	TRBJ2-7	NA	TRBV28	CASSSGTGGRYEQYF	TGTGCCAGCAGTTCCGGGACAGGGGGCCGCTACGAGCAGTACTTC
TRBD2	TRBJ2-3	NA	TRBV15	CATSRDGTGGSTDTQYF	TGTGCCACCAGCAGAGACGGGACGGGAGGATCCACAGATACGCAGTATTTT
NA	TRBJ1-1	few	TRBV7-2	CASSPQSGGGDTEAFF	TGTGCCAGCAGCCCTCAGTCGGGGGGTGGTGACACTGAAGCTTTCTTT